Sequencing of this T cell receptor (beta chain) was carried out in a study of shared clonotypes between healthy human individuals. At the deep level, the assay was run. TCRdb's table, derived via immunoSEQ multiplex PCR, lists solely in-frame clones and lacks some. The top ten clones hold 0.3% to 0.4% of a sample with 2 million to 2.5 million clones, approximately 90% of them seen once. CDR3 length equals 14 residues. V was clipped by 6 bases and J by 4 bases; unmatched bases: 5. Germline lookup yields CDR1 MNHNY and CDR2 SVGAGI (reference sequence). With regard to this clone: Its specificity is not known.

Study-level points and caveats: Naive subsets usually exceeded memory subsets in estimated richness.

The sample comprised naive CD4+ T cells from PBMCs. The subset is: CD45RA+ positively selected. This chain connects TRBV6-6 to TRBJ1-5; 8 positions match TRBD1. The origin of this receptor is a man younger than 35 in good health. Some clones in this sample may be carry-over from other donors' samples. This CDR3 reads CASSPGQGNQPQHF. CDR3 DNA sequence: TGTGCCAGCAGCCCCGGACAGGGAAATCAGCCCCAGCATTTT.